The 10 T cell receptor beta chains below come from one sample, sequenced in a study of blood T cell repertoires in COVID-19. Profiled with immunoSEQ multiplex PCR; TCRdb holds only in-frame clones, not every one. The sample lists about 46,000 clones, approximately 85% seen once, with approximately 33% in the top ten. The source material was peripheral blood. The source is a woman of 80 years or more with COVID-19, enrolled during active disease.

This clone was seen a single time. The chain combines TRBV15 with TRBJ2-1, with a tentative D call TRBD2 (6 bases). The germline V gene encodes CDR1 LNHNV and CDR2 YYDKDF (reference sequence). This CDR3 comprises 17 residues. The germline V and J ends were trimmed by 0 bases and 6 bases, with 18 bases remaining between them. This CDR3 reads CATSRDRRLGNPNEQFF. The CDR3 nucleotides are TGTGCCACCAGCAGAGATAGGAGACTAGGGAATCCCAATGAGCAGTTCTTC.

This clone was recorded once. The CDR3 sequence: CASSYSQGQETQYF. The CDR3 DNA sequence: TGTGCCAGCAGTTACTCACAGGGCCAAGAGACCCAGTACTTC. The V call is TRBV6-5, the J call TRBJ2-5, with D perhaps matching TRBD1 (6 bases). CDR1 and CDR2 (germline): MNHEY, SVGAGI. V shed 0 bases and J shed 1 base, with 6 bases lying between them. This CDR3 is 14 amino acids long.

The V call is TRBV18, the J call TRBJ2-5; D is undetermined. Germline V gene lookup returns CDR1 KGHSH and CDR2 LQKENI. V shed 5 bases and J shed 3 bases, with 7 bases lying between them. This CDR3 contains 12 residues. The CDR3 loop reads CASSAYEETQYF. CDR3 nucleotides: TGTGCCAGCTCAGCCTACGAAGAGACCCAGTACTTC. Variable domain in full (rest from reference TRBV18 and TRBJ2-5): NAGVMQNPRHLVRRRGQEARLRCSPMKGHSHVYWYRQLPEEGLKFMVYLQKENIIDESGMPKERFSAEFPKEGPSILRIQQVVRGDSAAYFCASSAYEETQYFGPGTRLLVL.

Only one count was recorded for this clone. The J gene is TRBJ2-6, the V gene TRBV19, with D unresolved. There are 13 residues in the CDR3. V shed 7 bases and J shed 0 bases, with 4 bases lying between them. The germline V gene encodes CDR1 LNHDA and CDR2 SQIVND (reference sequence). The CDR3 reads CASTNSGANVLTF. DNA for the CDR3: TGTGCCAGTACCAACTCTGGGGCCAACGTCCTGACTTTC.

This clone is deemed medium-sized. This chain connects TRBV4-3 to TRBJ1-1, with D maybe TRBD1 (5 bases). Germline V CDR1 and CDR2: LGHNA, YSLEER. This CDR3 comprises 14 residues. V was clipped by 4 bases and J by 5 bases, with 14 bases between them. CDR3 nucleotide sequence: TGCGCCAGCAGCCCGTTTGGGGGGAGTACTGAAGCTTTCTTT. It encodes CASSPFGGSTEAFF.

The chain links TRBV5-6 to TRBJ2-3, with a weak D call TRBD2 (6 bases). This CDR3 contains 15 residues. V lost 4 bases and J lost 0, with 12 bases in between. The germline V gene has CDR1 SGHDT and CDR2 YYEEEE. The CDR3 DNA sequence: TGTGCCAGCAGCGGGGACTTCAGGAGCACAGATACGCAGTATTTT. Its protein product is CASSGDFRSTDTQYF.

J is TRBJ1-5 and V is TRBV11-2, with unresolved D. The V end was cut by 3 bases, the J end by 5 bases, with 11 bases between. This CDR3 comprises 14 residues. Germline CDR1 reads SGHAT; CDR2 reads FQNNGV. The CDR3 reads CASSLTRQDQPQHF. The DNA for the CDR3 is TGTGCCAGCAGCTTGACCCGACAAGATCAGCCCCAGCATTTT.

The chain carries TRBV19 and TRBJ1-2; the match to TRBD1 covers 8 bases. Germline V gene lookup returns CDR1 LNHDA and CDR2 SQIVND (reference sequence). This CDR3 is built from 16 residues. Trimming cost V 5 bases and J 4 bases; bases outside gene matches: 12. Here the CDR3 reads CASSPRGQGDGYGYTF. In nucleotides, the CDR3 is TGTGCCAGTAGTCCGCGTGGACAGGGCGATGGCTATGGCTACACCTTC.

The rearrangement joins TRBV7-6 to TRBJ2-2, with 8 bases aligning to TRBD2. Germline V gives CDR1 SGHVS, CDR2 FNYEAQ. The CDR3 consists of 17 residues. The ends lost 5 bases at V and 7 bases at J; junction bases unmatched: 15. CDR3 DNA: TGTGCCAGCAGCCCTATCACTAGCGGCTATTACATCGGGGAGCTGTTTTTT. Protein sequence: CASSPITSGYYIGELFF.

V gene TRBV5-1 combines with J gene TRBJ2-1; possible D gene TRBD2, 7 bases. V was clipped by 6 bases and J by 3 bases, with 19 bases between them. The CDR3 is made up of 16 amino acids. The germline CDR1 and CDR2 sequences are SGHRS and YFSETQ. DNA for the CDR3: TGCGCCAGCACTTCAGGAGGGGGACTATACTACAATGAGCAGTTCTTC. This gives the protein CASTSGGGLYYNEQFF.